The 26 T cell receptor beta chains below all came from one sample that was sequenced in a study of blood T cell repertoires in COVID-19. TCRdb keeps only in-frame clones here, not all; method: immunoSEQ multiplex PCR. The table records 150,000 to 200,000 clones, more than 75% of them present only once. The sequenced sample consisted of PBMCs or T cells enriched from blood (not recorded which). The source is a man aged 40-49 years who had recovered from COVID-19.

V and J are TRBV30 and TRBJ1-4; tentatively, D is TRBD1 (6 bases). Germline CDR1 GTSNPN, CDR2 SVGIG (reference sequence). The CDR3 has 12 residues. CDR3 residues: CAAGQIGEKLFF. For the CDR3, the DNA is TGTGCTGCTGGACAGATAGGGGAAAAACTGTTTTTT. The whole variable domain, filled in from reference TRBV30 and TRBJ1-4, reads SQTIHQWPATLVQPVGSPLSLECTVEGTSNPNLYWYRQAAGRGLQLLFYSVGIGQISSEVPQNLSASRPQDRQFILSSKKLLLSDSGFYLCAAGQIGEKLFFGSGTQLSVL.

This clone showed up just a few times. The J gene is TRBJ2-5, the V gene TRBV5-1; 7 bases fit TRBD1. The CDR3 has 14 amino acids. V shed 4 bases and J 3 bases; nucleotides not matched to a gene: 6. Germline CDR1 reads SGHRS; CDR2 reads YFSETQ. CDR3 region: CASSVTGLEETQYF. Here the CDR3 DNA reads TGCGCCAGCAGCGTGACAGGGTTGGAAGAGACCCAGTACTTC.

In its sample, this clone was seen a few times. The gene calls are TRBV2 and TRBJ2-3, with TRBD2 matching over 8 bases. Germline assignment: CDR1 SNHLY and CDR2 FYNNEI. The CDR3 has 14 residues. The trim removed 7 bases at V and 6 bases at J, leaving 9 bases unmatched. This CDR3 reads CASNGASGRDTQYF. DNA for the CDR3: TGTGCCAGCAATGGGGCTAGCGGGCGGGATACGCAGTATTTT.

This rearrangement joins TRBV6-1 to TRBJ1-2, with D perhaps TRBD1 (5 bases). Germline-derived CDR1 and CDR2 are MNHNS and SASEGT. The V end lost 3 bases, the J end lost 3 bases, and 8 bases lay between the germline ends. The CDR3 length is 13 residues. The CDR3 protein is CASSDRVYYGYTF. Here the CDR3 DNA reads TGTGCCAGCAGTGACAGGGTTTACTATGGCTACACCTTC.

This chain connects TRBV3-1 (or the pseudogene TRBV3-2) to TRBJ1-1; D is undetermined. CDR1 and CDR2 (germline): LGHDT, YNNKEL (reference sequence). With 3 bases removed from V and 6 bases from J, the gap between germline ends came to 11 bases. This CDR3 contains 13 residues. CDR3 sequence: CASSQEGGAEAFF. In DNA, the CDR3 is TGTGCCAGCAGCCAGGAAGGAGGCGCTGAAGCTTTCTTT.

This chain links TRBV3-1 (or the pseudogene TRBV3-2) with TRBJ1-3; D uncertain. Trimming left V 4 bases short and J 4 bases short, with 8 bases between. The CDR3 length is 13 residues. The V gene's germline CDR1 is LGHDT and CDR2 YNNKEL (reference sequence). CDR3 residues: CASSLRSGNTIYF. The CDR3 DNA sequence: TGTGCCAGCAGCCTCAGATCCGGAAACACCATATATTTT.

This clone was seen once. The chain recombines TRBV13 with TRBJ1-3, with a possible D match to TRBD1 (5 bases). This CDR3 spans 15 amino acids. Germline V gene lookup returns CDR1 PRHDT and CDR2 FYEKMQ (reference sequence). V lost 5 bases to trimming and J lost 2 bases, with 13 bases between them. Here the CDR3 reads CASSQIGDPGNTIYF. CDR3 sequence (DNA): TGTGCCAGCAGCCAAATAGGGGATCCTGGAAACACCATATATTTT.

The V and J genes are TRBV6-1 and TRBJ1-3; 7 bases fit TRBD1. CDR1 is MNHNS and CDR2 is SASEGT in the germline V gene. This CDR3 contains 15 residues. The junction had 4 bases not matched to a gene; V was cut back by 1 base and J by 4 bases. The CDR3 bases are TGTGCCAGCAGTGAAGTCCAGGGGGGCGGAAACACCATATATTTT. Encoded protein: CASSEVQGGGNTIYF.

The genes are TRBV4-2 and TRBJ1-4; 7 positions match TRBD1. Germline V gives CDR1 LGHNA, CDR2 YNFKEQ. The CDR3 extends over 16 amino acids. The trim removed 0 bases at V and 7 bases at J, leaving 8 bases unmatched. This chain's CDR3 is CASSQDPQGGSEKLFF. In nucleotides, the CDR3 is TGTGCCAGCAGCCAAGATCCTCAGGGGGGAAGTGAAAAACTGTTTTTT.

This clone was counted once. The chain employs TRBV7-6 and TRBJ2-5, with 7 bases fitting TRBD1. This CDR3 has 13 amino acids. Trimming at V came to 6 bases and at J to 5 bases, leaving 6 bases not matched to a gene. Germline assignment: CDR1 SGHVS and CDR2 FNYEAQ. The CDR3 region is CASSLDRAETQYF. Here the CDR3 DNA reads TGTGCCAGCAGTCTAGACAGGGCGGAGACCCAGTACTTC.

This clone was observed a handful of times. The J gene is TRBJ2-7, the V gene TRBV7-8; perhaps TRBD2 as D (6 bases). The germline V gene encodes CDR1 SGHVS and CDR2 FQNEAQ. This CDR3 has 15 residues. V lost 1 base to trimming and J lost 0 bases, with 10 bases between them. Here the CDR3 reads CASSLGLAYSYEQYF. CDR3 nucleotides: TGTGCCAGCAGCTTAGGGCTAGCGTACTCCTACGAGCAGTACTTC.

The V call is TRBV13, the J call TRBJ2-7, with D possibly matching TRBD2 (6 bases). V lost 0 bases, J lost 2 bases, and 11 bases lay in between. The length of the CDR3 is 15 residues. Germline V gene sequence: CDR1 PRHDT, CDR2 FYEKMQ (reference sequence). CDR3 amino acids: CASSLGAGGTYEQYF. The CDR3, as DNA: TGTGCCAGCAGCTTAGGGGCTGGGGGGACCTACGAGCAGTACTTC.

The CDR3 nucleotides read TGTGCCATCAGTGAGTCTGATAGGGGGTCCAATGAAAAACTGTTTTTT. Its protein product is CAISESDRGSNEKLFF. The chain employs TRBV10-3 and TRBJ1-4; possibly TRBD1 for D (6 bases). Germline V CDR1 and CDR2: ENHRY, SYGVKD. Trimming left V 0 bases short and J 5 bases short, with 13 bases between. This CDR3 is built from 16 residues.

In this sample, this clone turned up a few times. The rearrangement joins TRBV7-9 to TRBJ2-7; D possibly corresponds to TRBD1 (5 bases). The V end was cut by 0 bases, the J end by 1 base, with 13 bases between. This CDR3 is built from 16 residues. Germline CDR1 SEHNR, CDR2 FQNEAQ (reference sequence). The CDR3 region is CASSLAQGSLSYEQYF. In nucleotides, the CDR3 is TGTGCCAGCAGCTTAGCCCAGGGATCCCTTTCCTACGAGCAGTACTTC.

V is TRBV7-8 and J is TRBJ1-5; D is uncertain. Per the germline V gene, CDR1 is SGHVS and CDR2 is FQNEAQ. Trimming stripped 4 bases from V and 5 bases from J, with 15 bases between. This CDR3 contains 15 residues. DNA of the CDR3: TGTGCCAGCAGCTCCCGGGGTCGGGTGGATCAGCCCCAGCATTTT. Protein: CASSSRGRVDQPQHF. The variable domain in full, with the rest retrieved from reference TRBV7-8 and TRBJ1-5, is GAGVSQSPRYKVAKRGQDVALRCDPISGHVSLFWYQQALGQGPEFLTYFQNEAQLDKSGLPSDRFFAERPEGSVSTLKIQRTQQEDSAVYLCASSSRGRVDQPQHFGDGTRLSIL.

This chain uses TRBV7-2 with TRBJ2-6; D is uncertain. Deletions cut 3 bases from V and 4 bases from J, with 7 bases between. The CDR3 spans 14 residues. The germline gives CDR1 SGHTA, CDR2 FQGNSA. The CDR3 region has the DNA TGTGCCAGCAGCTTTAGAGAGGGGGCCAACGTCCTGACTTTC. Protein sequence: CASSFREGANVLTF.

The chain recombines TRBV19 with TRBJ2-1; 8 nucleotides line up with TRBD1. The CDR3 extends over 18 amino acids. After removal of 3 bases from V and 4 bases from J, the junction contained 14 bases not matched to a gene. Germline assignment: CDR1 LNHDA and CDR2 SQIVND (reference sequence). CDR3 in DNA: TGTGCCAGTAGTATCGTATTGACAGGGGTAAAGGATTACAATGAGCAGTTCTTC. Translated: CASSIVLTGVKDYNEQFF.

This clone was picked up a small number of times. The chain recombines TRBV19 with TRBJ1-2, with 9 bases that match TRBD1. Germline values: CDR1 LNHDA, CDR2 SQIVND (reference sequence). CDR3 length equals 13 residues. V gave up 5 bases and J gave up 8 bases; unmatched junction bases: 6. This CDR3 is CASSAGQGHGYTF. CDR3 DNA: TGTGCCAGTAGTGCGGGACAGGGACACGGCTACACCTTC.

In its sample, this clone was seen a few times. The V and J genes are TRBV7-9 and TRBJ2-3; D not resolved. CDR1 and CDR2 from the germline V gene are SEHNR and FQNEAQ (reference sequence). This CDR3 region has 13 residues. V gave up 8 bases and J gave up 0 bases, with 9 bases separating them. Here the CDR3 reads CASLPPSTDTQYF. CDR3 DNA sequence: TGTGCCAGCCTACCCCCTAGCACAGATACGCAGTATTTT. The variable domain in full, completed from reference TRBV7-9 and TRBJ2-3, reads DTGVSQNPRHKITKRGQNVTFRCDPISEHNRLYWYRQTLGQGPEFLTYFQNEAQLEKSRLLSDRFSAERPKGSFSTLEIQRTEQGDSAMYLCASLPPSTDTQYFGPGTRLTVL.

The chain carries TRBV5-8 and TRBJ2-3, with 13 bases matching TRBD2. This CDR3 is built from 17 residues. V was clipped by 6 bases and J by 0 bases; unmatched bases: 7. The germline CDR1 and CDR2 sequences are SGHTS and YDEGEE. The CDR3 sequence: CASTPRGLAGSTDTQYF. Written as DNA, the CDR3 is TGTGCCAGCACCCCCCGGGGACTAGCGGGGAGCACAGATACGCAGTATTTT.

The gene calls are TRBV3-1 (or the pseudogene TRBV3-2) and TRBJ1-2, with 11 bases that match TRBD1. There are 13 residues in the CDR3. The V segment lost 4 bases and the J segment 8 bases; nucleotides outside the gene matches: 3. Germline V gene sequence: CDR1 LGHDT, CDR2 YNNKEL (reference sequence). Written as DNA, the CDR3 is TGTGCCAGCAGCCGGACAGGGGGCTCAGGCTACACCTTC. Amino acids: CASSRTGGSGYTF.

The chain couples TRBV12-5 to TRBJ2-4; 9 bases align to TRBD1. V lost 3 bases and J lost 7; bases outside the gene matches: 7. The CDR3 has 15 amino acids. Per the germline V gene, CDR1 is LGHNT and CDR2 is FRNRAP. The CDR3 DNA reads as TGTGCTAGTGGTTTCATGGGACAGGGTGCCAACATTCAGTACTTC. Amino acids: CASGFMGQGANIQYF.

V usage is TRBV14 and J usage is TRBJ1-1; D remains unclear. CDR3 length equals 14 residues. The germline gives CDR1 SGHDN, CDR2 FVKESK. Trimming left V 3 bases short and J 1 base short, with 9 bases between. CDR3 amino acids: CASSHRRGNTEAFF. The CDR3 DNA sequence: TGTGCCAGCAGCCATCGGCGGGGGAACACTGAAGCTTTCTTT. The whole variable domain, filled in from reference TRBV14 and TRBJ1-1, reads EAGVTQFPSHSVIEKGQTVTLRCDPISGHDNLYWYRRVMGKEIKFLLHFVKESKQDESGMPNNRFLAERTGGTYSTLKVQPAELEDSGVYFCASSHRRGNTEAFFGQGTRLTVV.

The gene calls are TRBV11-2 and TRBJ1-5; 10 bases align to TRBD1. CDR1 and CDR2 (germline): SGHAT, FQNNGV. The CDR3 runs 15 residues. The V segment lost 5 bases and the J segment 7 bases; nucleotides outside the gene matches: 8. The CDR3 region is CASSPGTGVWQPQHF. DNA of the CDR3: TGTGCCAGCAGCCCCGGGACAGGGGTTTGGCAGCCCCAGCATTTT.

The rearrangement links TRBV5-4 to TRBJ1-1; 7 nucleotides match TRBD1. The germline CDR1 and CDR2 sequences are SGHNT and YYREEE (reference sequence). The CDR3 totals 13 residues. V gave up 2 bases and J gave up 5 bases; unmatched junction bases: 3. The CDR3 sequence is CASSFYRGTEAFF. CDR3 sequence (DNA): TGTGCCAGCAGCTTTTACAGGGGAACTGAAGCTTTCTTT.

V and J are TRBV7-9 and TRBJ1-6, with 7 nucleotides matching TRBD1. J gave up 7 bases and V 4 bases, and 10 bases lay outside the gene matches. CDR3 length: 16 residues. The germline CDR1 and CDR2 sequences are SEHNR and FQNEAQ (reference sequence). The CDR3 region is CASSSQDRAGNSPLHF. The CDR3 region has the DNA TGTGCCAGCAGCTCCCAAGACAGGGCGGGCAATTCACCCCTCCACTTT.